The text below deals with one T cell receptor (beta chain). Its antigen is not known. The whole isolated RNA underwent reverse transcription, so sequencing captured expressed TCRB transcripts. Clones were sequenced by immunoSEQ multiplex PCR, and TCRdb holds only the in-frame ones, with some missing. This sample has about 360,000 clones; about 12% occur once, and the top ten carry approximately 0.015%. The data belong to a study of beta chain features in type 1 diabetes. Study outcomes and limitations: Any HLA-type effect on TCRB rearrangement remained unresolved here.

From germline, CDR1 is SGHTA and CDR2 FQGNSA. Trimming took 7 bases from V and 1 from J; bases not matched to a gene: 15. The CDR3 extends over 18 amino acids. This clonotype originated in a man in his late teens or twenties in good health. This chain connects TRBV7-2 to TRBJ2-7; 11 nucleotides agree with TRBD1. Sequencing used naive CD4+ T cells from blood. Here the CDR3 reads CASKRVPGQGGESYEQYF. CDR3 DNA: TGTGCCAGCAAGCGGGTACCGGGACAGGGGGGAGAATCCTACGAGCAGTACTTC. The full variable domain, its missing parts supplied by reference TRBV7-2 and TRBJ2-7, is GAGVSQSPSNKVTEKGKDVELRCDPISGHTALYWYRQSLGQGLEFLIYFQGNSAPDKSGLPSDRFSAERTGGSVSTLTIQRTQQEDSAVYLCASKRVPGQGGESYEQYFGPGTRLTVT.